These 8 T cell receptor beta chains share one sample of origin, sequenced in a study of blood T cell repertoires in COVID-19. Some clones are missing from TCRdb's copy, which holds only in-frame ones; the method was immunoSEQ multiplex PCR. The table has more than 150,000 clones, 65% to 80% seen once. What was sequenced was peripheral blood. The receptors stem from a man aged 50-60 years who had recovered from COVID-19.

This clone turned up a few times. This rearrangement joins TRBV9 to TRBJ1-2; D perhaps matches TRBD1 (6 bases). The CDR3 totals 13 residues. CDR1 and CDR2 (germline): SGDLS, YYNGEE. V lost 3 bases and J 4 bases, leaving 10 bases between the germline ends. DNA of the CDR3: TGTGCCAGCAGCGAGCAGGGGAGCTATGGCTACACCTTC. Protein product: CASSEQGSYGYTF.

V usage is TRBV24-1 and J usage is TRBJ2-3; TRBD1 aligns across 8 bases. J was trimmed by 1 base and V by 4 bases; bases with no gene match: 9. The CDR3 runs to 17 residues. Germline assignment: CDR1 KGHDR and CDR2 SFDVKD. DNA for the CDR3: TGTGCCACCAGTGACCCAATGACAGGGGAAGGCACAGATACGCAGTATTTT. This encodes CATSDPMTGEGTDTQYF.

V gene TRBV29-1 combines with J gene TRBJ1-2; TRBD1 matches at 7 bases. The length of the CDR3 is 16 residues. Germline assignment: CDR1 SQVTM and CDR2 ANQGSEA. V trimming: 1 base; J trimming: 8 bases; junction bases outside the gene matches: 16. The DNA for the CDR3 is TGCAGCGTTGAAGTGGGAGTCGCAGGGGGATTACAGGGCTACACCTTC. Protein: CSVEVGVAGGLQGYTF.

The V gene is TRBV7-9, the J gene TRBJ1-5; D ambiguous. The germline V and J ends were trimmed by 1 base and 5 bases, with 6 bases remaining between them. Germline V gene lookup returns CDR1 SEHNR and CDR2 FQNEAQ (reference sequence). This CDR3 spans 13 amino acids. This CDR3 reads CASSLEQHQPQHF. The CDR3 region has the DNA TGTGCCAGCAGCTTAGAACAGCATCAGCCCCAGCATTTT.

V and J are TRBV13 and TRBJ2-7; weak D call: TRBD1 (5 bases). This CDR3 has 14 amino acids. The ends were cut back, 5 bases at V and 3 bases at J, with 14 bases in the middle. Germline V gene lookup returns CDR1 PRHDT and CDR2 FYEKMQ (reference sequence). CDR3 region: CASSIRTQGYEQYF. The CDR3, as DNA: TGTGCCAGCAGCATAAGAACTCAGGGCTACGAGCAGTACTTC.

V gene TRBV11-2 combines with J gene TRBJ2-3, with no clear D. Looked up from germline, CDR1 is SGHAT and CDR2 is FQNNGV. With 3 bases removed from V and 3 bases from J, the gap between germline ends came to 10 bases. The CDR3 has 14 residues. In nucleotides, the CDR3 is TGTGCCAGCAGCTTTGGCCCAGTTACAGATACGCAGTATTTT. As protein: CASSFGPVTDTQYF.

This sequence joins TRBV28 and TRBJ2-1; TRBD2 matches 13 bases. The CDR3 loop spans 16 amino acids. The junction had 4 bases not matched to a gene; V was cut back by 4 bases and J by 4 bases. Per germline, CDR1 MDHEN and CDR2 SYDVKM. The CDR3 sequence is CASSWTSGSLYNEQFF. The CDR3, as DNA: TGTGCCAGCAGTTGGACTAGCGGGAGCCTATACAATGAGCAGTTCTTC.

The DNA of the CDR3 is TGTGCCAGCAGGTCCGGGACTAGCGGGAGGGCCTTAAGATACGAGCAGTACTTC. Residues: CASRSGTSGRALRYEQYF. The V and J genes are TRBV7-8 and TRBJ2-7; the match to TRBD2 covers 16 bases. The germline CDR1 and CDR2 sequences are SGHVS and FQNEAQ. V lost 6 bases and J lost 4; bases outside the gene matches: 12. The CDR3 has 18 amino acids.